The 25 T cell receptor beta chains below were found in one sample sequenced in a study of shared clonotypes between healthy human individuals. Only in-frame clones appear in the TCRdb table, and some are missing; sequencing was by immunoSEQ multiplex PCR. The sample contains hundreds of thousands of clones, around four fifths of which appear only once. Sequencing input: memory CD4+ T cells sorted from blood. The subset was: CD45RA-negative fraction. The receptors stem from a woman in her 30s in good health.

The DNA of the CDR3 is TGTGCCAGCAGCTTAGGAGGGAACACAGATACGCAGTATTTT. The encoded protein is CASSLGGNTDTQYF. V and J are TRBV11-2 and TRBJ2-3; tentative D call: TRBD2 (5 bases). The CDR3 is 14 amino acids. Trimming cost V 1 base and J 2 bases, with 7 bases left between them. Germline loops: CDR1 SGHAT, CDR2 FQNNGV.

This clone was found many times. Additional DNA sequences in this sample encode the identical CDR3. The V and J genes are TRBV5-1 and TRBJ2-3; D unresolved. This CDR3 spans 12 amino acids. Trimming removed 0 bases from V and 4 bases from J, with 3 bases in between. Germline-derived CDR1 and CDR2 are SGHRS and YFSETQ. The CDR3 DNA follows: TGCGCCAGCAGCTTGGGGGCAGATACGCAGTATTTT. Protein product: CASSLGADTQYF. Combining the CDR3 with reference TRBV5-1 and TRBJ2-3 gives the whole variable domain KAGVTQTPRYLIKTRGQQVTLSCSPISGHRSVSWYQQTPGQGLQFLFEYFSETQRNKGNFPGRFSGRQFSNSRSEMNVSTLELGDSALYLCASSLGADTQYFGPGTRLTVL.

This chain connects TRBV28 to TRBJ2-7; a weak D match, TRBD2 (6 bases). This CDR3 region has 15 residues. V was clipped by 6 bases and J by 0 bases, with 15 bases between them. From germline, CDR1 is MDHEN and CDR2 SYDVKM. The CDR3 spells CASRVRGNPSYEQYF. For the CDR3, the DNA is TGTGCCAGCAGAGTCCGCGGGAACCCCTCCTACGAGCAGTACTTC.

The rearrangement links TRBV19 to TRBJ2-7; 8 bases are a match to TRBD2. V dropped 3 bases and J dropped 6; count of bases not matched to a gene: 19. The CDR3 loop spans 18 amino acids. Germline values: CDR1 LNHDA, CDR2 SQIVND (reference sequence). The CDR3 nucleotides read TGTGCCAGTAGTATTGGCCTAGCGGGTGGTAAAAAAATTGGCGAGCAGTACTTC. Its protein product is CASSIGLAGGKKIGEQYF.

Worth noting for this clone: Within the sample, other DNA sequences also encode this same CDR3. The rearrangement uses TRBV5-4 and TRBJ2-6; TRBD1 is a possible D gene (7 bases). The CDR3 loop spans 15 amino acids. The V and J ends lost 5 bases and 1 base respectively, with 10 bases between them. CDR1 and CDR2 from the germline V gene are SGHNT and YYREEE (reference sequence). CDR3 loop: CASSPGGSGANVLTF. The CDR3 DNA reads as TGTGCCAGCAGTCCAGGGGGGTCTGGGGCCAACGTCCTGACTTTC.

The rearrangement uses TRBV6-5 and TRBJ2-7; 7 bases match TRBD1. The CDR3 has 15 amino acids. CDR1 MNHEY and CDR2 SVGAGI come from the germline V gene. Trimming took 5 bases from V and 2 from J; bases not matched to a gene: 9. CDR3 sequence (DNA): TGTGCCAGCAGTGTAACCGGGACAGCCACCTACGAGCAGTACTTC. It specifies CASSVTGTATYEQYF.

The genes are TRBV18 and TRBJ1-1; TRBD1 matches at 9 bases. The CDR3 length is 15 residues. Germline CDR1 and CDR2: KGHSH and LQKENI. The V segment lost 4 bases and the J segment 5 bases; nucleotides outside the gene matches: 8. The CDR3 region has the DNA TGTGCCAGCTCACTTGGACAGGGGTCGAGGACTGAAGCTTTCTTT. Protein sequence: CASSLGQGSRTEAFF.

This clone occurred a few times. V usage is TRBV30 and J usage is TRBJ2-7; no clear D gene. V gave up 0 bases and J gave up 6 bases, with 9 bases separating them. CDR1 and CDR2 from the germline V gene are GTSNPN and SVGIG (reference sequence). The CDR3 runs 12 residues. Written as DNA, the CDR3 is TGTGCCTGGAGTGTAAGCAGCGTCGAGCAGTACTTC. Amino acids: CAWSVSSVEQYF.

This clone was seen once. J is TRBJ2-3 and V is TRBV6-4; 8 bases match TRBD2. Germline trimming cut 3 bases from V and 1 base from J; bases unmatched to any gene: 9. CDR3 length: 17 amino acids. Germline V gene sequence: CDR1 MRHNA, CDR2 SNTAGT. The CDR3 region is CASSENSGTRGTDTQYF. The CDR3 coding sequence is TGTGCCAGCAGTGAGAATTCCGGGACTAGAGGCACAGATACGCAGTATTTT.

This chain connects TRBV11-2 to TRBJ2-1; 14 bases align to TRBD2. V was pared by 1 base and J by 8 bases, with 1 base of the junction left unmatched. The CDR3 is made up of 15 amino acids. The germline gives CDR1 SGHAT, CDR2 FQNNGV. The CDR3 reads CASSLGGLAGDEQFF. CDR3 bases: TGTGCCAGCAGCTTAGGGGGACTAGCGGGAGATGAGCAGTTCTTC.

This clone showed up just a few times. The V call is TRBV30, the J call TRBJ2-3, with D hard to call. Deletions cut 2 bases from V and 2 bases from J, with 5 bases between. Germline CDR1 is GTSNPN and CDR2 is SVGIG (reference sequence). The CDR3 has 12 amino acids. CDR3 coding DNA: TGTGCCTGGAGTCCAGACACAGATACGCAGTATTTT. Its translation is CAWSPDTDTQYF.

The rearrangement uses TRBV6-5 and TRBJ2-2, with 10 positions matching TRBD2. With V trimmed by 2 bases and J by 4 bases, 1 base remained unmatched. Germline V gives CDR1 MNHEY, CDR2 SVGAGI. The CDR3 has 15 amino acids. The CDR3 spells CASSYLAGATGELFF. In nucleotides, the CDR3 is TGTGCCAGCAGTTACCTAGCGGGGGCCACCGGGGAGCTGTTTTTT.

The V gene is TRBV10-1, the J gene TRBJ1-4; the D gene is possibly TRBD1 (6 bases). This CDR3 contains 16 residues. The V end lost 6 bases, the J end lost 4 bases, and 18 bases lay between the germline ends. CDR1 is WNHNN, CDR2 SYGVQD, per germline (reference sequence). The CDR3 nucleotides are TGCGCCAGCAGAGCATGTCAGGGGCAGATTAATGAAAAACTGTTTTTT. This encodes CASRACQGQINEKLFF.

The CDR3 bases are TGTGCCAGCAGTGAGGGGCGTAGCACAGATACGCAGTATTTT. Protein sequence: CASSEGRSTDTQYF. The chain has TRBV5-4 and TRBJ2-3, with D perhaps given as TRBD1 or TRBD2 (5 bases each). The CDR3 length is 14 residues. Germline loops: CDR1 SGHNT, CDR2 YYREEE (reference sequence). V was pared by 5 bases and J by 0 bases, with 10 bases between.

V and J are TRBV19 and TRBJ1-4; D uncertain. The CDR3 loop spans 13 amino acids. V was trimmed by 4 bases and J by 5 bases, leaving 8 bases between them. Germline values: CDR1 LNHDA, CDR2 SQIVND (reference sequence). The DNA for the CDR3 is TGTGCCAGTAGTAGTCGAGTCAATGAAAAACTGTTTTTT. Protein sequence: CASSSRVNEKLFF.

The rearrangement joins TRBV21-1 to TRBJ1-5. TRBV21-1 represents a pseudogene. The CDR3 totals 14 residues. The DNA of the CDR3 is TGTGCCAGCAGCAAAGGGCAGAACTATCAGCCCCAGCATTTT. It codes for CASSKGQNYQPQHF.

The J gene is TRBJ2-3, the V gene TRBV23-1, with D possibly being TRBD1 (6 bases). Being an ORF, TRBV23-1 has a function that is uncertain. V lost 0 bases to trimming and J lost 0 bases, with 16 bases between them. This CDR3 contains 18 residues. The CDR3 DNA is TGCGCCAGCAGTCAATCGACCACAGGGAGTTGGAGCACAGATACGCAGTATTTT. Encoded protein: CASSQSTTGSWSTDTQYF.

This clone was recorded only once. The chain recombines TRBV15 with TRBJ2-7; 11 bases fit TRBD1. The CDR3 extends over 16 amino acids. The germline V gene has CDR1 LNHNV and CDR2 YYDKDF (reference sequence). Trimming cost V 4 bases and J 5 bases; bases outside gene matches: 10. The CDR3 region is CATSKGQGAGHHEQYF. The CDR3 bases are TGTGCCACCAGCAAAGGACAGGGGGCAGGCCATCACGAGCAGTACTTC.

This clone was recorded once. This chain connects TRBV13 to TRBJ1-5; D possibly corresponds to TRBD1 (5 bases). Germline assignment: CDR1 PRHDT and CDR2 FYEKMQ (reference sequence). The CDR3 has 14 residues. The V end was cut by 5 bases, the J end by 7 bases, with 15 bases between. The CDR3 reads CASSPRGLGQPQHF. As DNA, the CDR3 is TGTGCCAGCAGCCCCCGGGGCCTCGGGCAGCCCCAGCATTTT.

This chain links TRBV6-1 with TRBJ2-3; 10 bases map to TRBD2. V shed 1 base, J shed 6 bases, and the junction held 7 bases outside the gene matches. The CDR3 is 16 amino acids. Germline assignment: CDR1 MNHNS and CDR2 SASEGT. CDR3 in DNA: TGTGCCAGCAGTGAAGGGGTAGCGGGAGGTGGGGATACGCAGTATTTT. Translated, it gives CASSEGVAGGGDTQYF.

Note on this clone: A much larger clone lies one base from this, so it may be a read error. This CDR3 is also generated by other DNA sequences in the sample. In DNA, the CDR3 is TGCAGCGTTGATTCCAGCACAGATACGCAATATTTT. It encodes CSVDSSTDTQYF. J is TRBJ2-3 and V is TRBV29-1, with unresolved D. Germline CDR1 and CDR2: SQVTM and ANQGSEA. This CDR3 has 12 residues.

The chain carries TRBV19 and TRBJ1-5; 7 bases match TRBD1. This CDR3 region has 15 residues. J lost 7 bases, V lost 2 bases, and 8 bases had no gene match. The germline V gene has CDR1 LNHDA and CDR2 SQIVND (reference sequence). CDR3 DNA sequence: TGTGCCAGTAGTATATCCGGGACAGTCGGACAGCCCCAGCATTTT. This encodes CASSISGTVGQPQHF.

This clone occurred a few times. The chain employs TRBV6-5 and TRBJ2-5, with 13 bases lining up with TRBD2. This CDR3 contains 15 residues. The germline gives CDR1 MNHEY, CDR2 SVGAGI. After removal of 7 bases from V and 7 bases from J, the junction contained 9 bases not matched to a gene. The CDR3 spells CASIGLAGVHSTQYF. CDR3 coding DNA: TGTGCCAGCATAGGACTAGCGGGAGTTCACTCGACCCAGTACTTC.

The gene calls are TRBV11-2 and TRBJ2-7; 7 positions agree with TRBD1. Trimming at V came to 1 base and at J to 3 bases, leaving 6 bases not matched to a gene. Germline V gene data show CDR1 as SGHAT and CDR2 as FQNNGV. This CDR3 contains 15 residues. The CDR3 sequence: CASSLAWDRLYEQYF. CDR3 in DNA: TGTGCCAGCAGCTTAGCATGGGACAGACTCTACGAGCAGTACTTC.

The chain has TRBV18 and TRBJ1-1; a weak D match, TRBD1 (5 bases). Germline V CDR1 and CDR2: KGHSH, LQKENI. Trimming removed 3 bases at V and 4 bases at J, with 15 bases between. This CDR3 spans 15 amino acids. CDR3: CASSPDWGLATEAFF. DNA for the CDR3: TGTGCCAGCTCACCGGACTGGGGGTTAGCCACTGAAGCTTTCTTT.